Shown below are 6 T cell receptor beta chains from a single sample sequenced in a study of cytomegalovirus exposure and HLA in healthy donors. 13 Jbeta primers and 60 Vbeta primers were used for the PCR. Generated by immunoSEQ multiplex PCR, the TCRdb table keeps only in-frame clones and is missing some. The sample has around 170,000 clones, about 78% seen once. Specimen: PBMCs. These TCRs come from a man aged 40-55 years in good health and CMV-seronegative.

The rearrangement uses TRBV7-3 and TRBJ2-3; the match to TRBD1 covers 7 bases. Trimming took 5 bases from V and 2 from J; bases not matched to a gene: 4. This CDR3 has 14 amino acids. Germline CDR1 reads SGHTA; CDR2 reads FQGTGA. The CDR3 DNA follows: TGTGCCAGCAGCCCTGACAGGGTCACAGATACGCAGTATTTT. Its protein product is CASSPDRVTDTQYF. Drawing the rest from reference TRBV7-3 and TRBJ2-3, the complete variable domain is GAGVSQTPSNKVTEKGKYVELRCDPISGHTALYWYRQSLGQGPEFLIYFQGTGAADDSGLPNDRFFAVRPEGSVSTLKIQRTERGDSAVYLCASSPDRVTDTQYFGPGTRLTVL.

The chain carries TRBV2 and TRBJ2-7, with D uncertain. Germline V gene sequence: CDR1 SNHLY, CDR2 FYNNEI. There are 13 residues in the CDR3. Trimming removed 6 bases from V and 1 base from J, with 10 bases in between. The CDR3 loop reads CASRENLSYEQYF. The CDR3 DNA sequence: TGTGCCAGCAGGGAGAATTTATCCTACGAGCAGTACTTC.

This clone was picked up one time. The chain links TRBV7-6 to TRBJ2-7; D unresolved. The length of the CDR3 is 12 residues. V lost 5 bases and J 6 bases, leaving 11 bases between the germline ends. Germline V gene data show CDR1 as SGHVS and CDR2 as FNYEAQ. The CDR3 DNA reads TGTGCCAGCAGCCCCGGTCCGGGCGAGCAGTACTTC. This encodes CASSPGPGEQYF.

The rearrangement joins TRBV19 to TRBJ1-1; D uncertain. This CDR3 region has 16 residues. The V end lost 7 bases, the J end lost 0 bases, and 18 bases lay between the germline ends. Germline CDR1 reads LNHDA; CDR2 reads SQIVND (reference sequence). CDR3 region: CASTSSGRRLNTEAFF. The CDR3 nucleotides are TGTGCCAGTACTTCATCTGGCAGGCGTTTGAACACTGAAGCTTTCTTT.

The V gene is TRBV7-9, the J gene TRBJ2-7, with D maybe TRBD1 (6 bases). The germline gives CDR1 SEHNR, CDR2 FQNEAQ (reference sequence). The CDR3 spans 13 residues. With 5 bases removed from V and 1 base from J, the gap between germline ends came to 9 bases. In DNA form, the CDR3 reads TGTGCCAGCAGCCAAACAGGGTCCTACGAGCAGTACTTC. Translating gives CASSQTGSYEQYF.

Only a few counts were recorded for this clone. This chain joins TRBV18 and TRBJ1-5; D not certain. This CDR3 is 12 amino acids long. The V gene's germline CDR1 is KGHSH and CDR2 LQKENI. The V and J ends lost 2 bases and 7 bases respectively, with 6 bases between them. The CDR3 DNA is TGTGCCAGCTCACCAGACGGGCAGCCCCAGCATTTT. It translates to CASSPDGQPQHF. The full variable domain, rest sourced from reference TRBV18 and TRBJ1-5, is NAGVMQNPRHLVRRRGQEARLRCSPMKGHSHVYWYRQLPEEGLKFMVYLQKENIIDESGMPKERFSAEFPKEGPSILRIQQVVRGDSAAYFCASSPDGQPQHFGDGTRLSIL.